This T cell receptor beta chain was sequenced in a study of cytomegalovirus exposure and HLA in healthy donors. Both 60 Vbeta primers and 13 Jbeta primers went into the PCR. Repertoires were generated with immunoSEQ multiplex PCR, while TCRdb's copy carries only in-frame clones and drops some. The table lists roughly 130,000 clones, about 72% of them singletons, with roughly 1.6% in the top ten. The germline V and J ends were trimmed by 5 bases and 4 bases, with 17 bases remaining between them. The CDR3 has 16 amino acids. Germline assignment: CDR1 MDHEN and CDR2 SYDVKM. The rearrangement links TRBV28 to TRBJ1-4; D is undetermined. Input material: PBMCs. This receptor was obtained from a man aged 25-40 years in good health and CMV-seropositive. The CDR3 nucleotides read TGTGCCAGCAGTAGCGAATATACTACCTTTAATGAAAAACTGTTTTTT. Translated, it gives CASSSEYTTFNEKLFF.